The 15 T cell receptor beta chains listed next were all sequenced from one sample in a study of T cell clones after liver transplantation. Assay: immunoSEQ multiplex PCR; the TCRdb copy retains only in-frame clones and omits some. The sample has around 100,000 clones, 84% seen once. The specimen was CD4+ T cells from blood, collected about 50 months after liver transplant. These receptors all come from a human patient who received a liver transplant. Certain T cells may be donor cells from the graft.

The J gene is TRBJ1-2, the V gene TRBV18, with TRBD1 matching 7 bases. Germline trimming cut 3 bases from V and 4 bases from J; bases unmatched to any gene: 17. There are 18 residues in the CDR3. Germline CDR1 and CDR2: KGHSH and LQKENI. The CDR3 loop is CASSPRGRRQGGGYGYTF. CDR3 DNA sequence: TGTGCCAGCTCACCCCGAGGCCGGAGACAGGGAGGAGGCTATGGCTACACCTTC. Variable domain in full (rest from reference TRBV18 and TRBJ1-2): NAGVMQNPRHLVRRRGQEARLRCSPMKGHSHVYWYRQLPEEGLKFMVYLQKENIIDESGMPKERFSAEFPKEGPSILRIQQVVRGDSAAYFCASSPRGRRQGGGYGYTFGSGTRLTVV.

The table lists this clone with a few counts. V gene TRBV15 combines with J gene TRBJ2-1, with 11 bases that match TRBD2. CDR1 and CDR2 from the germline V gene are LNHNV and YYDKDF (reference sequence). CDR3 size: 17 residues. The ends lost 5 bases at V and 8 bases at J; junction bases unmatched: 14. CDR3 residues: CATSWTLAGGRQDEQFF. In nucleotides, the CDR3 is TGTGCCACCAGCTGGACGCTAGCGGGGGGCCGACAGGATGAGCAGTTCTTC.

The V and J genes are TRBV7-3 and TRBJ2-1, with TRBD2 as a possible D gene (6 bases). CDR3 size: 15 residues. V was cut by 5 bases and J by 1 base, with 12 bases left in between. Germline-derived CDR1 and CDR2 are SGHTA and FQGTGA. The CDR3 loop reads CASSPNAGSYNEQFF. In DNA form, the CDR3 reads TGTGCCAGCAGCCCGAATGCGGGGTCCTACAATGAGCAGTTCTTC.

The sample holds a few counts of this clone. The chain joins TRBV7-3 to TRBJ2-7, with 7 bases aligning to TRBD1. The CDR3 sequence is 15 residues long. Losses at the gene ends were 5 bases for V and 0 bases for J; bases not matched to a gene: 7. CDR1 and CDR2 (germline): SGHTA, FQGTGA. The chain's CDR3 is CASSLATGSSYEQYF. The CDR3 region has the DNA TGTGCCAGCAGCCTCGCGACAGGGAGCTCCTACGAGCAGTACTTC.

The rearrangement uses TRBV28 and TRBJ1-2; D gene uncertain. The CDR3 is 13 amino acids. Germline V CDR1 and CDR2: MDHEN, SYDVKM. Trimming cost V 2 bases and J 5 bases, with 9 bases left between them. CDR3 DNA: TGTGCCAGCAGTTTACTGGCGGGGTATGGCTACACCTTC. Its protein is CASSLLAGYGYTF.

This chain uses TRBV11-2 with TRBJ1-2; the match to TRBD1 covers 8 bases. The CDR3 runs to 16 residues. Germline trimming cut 3 bases from V and 0 bases from J; bases unmatched to any gene: 6. Germline V gene lookup returns CDR1 SGHAT and CDR2 FQNNGV. CDR3: CASSLGTGQPNYGYTF. The CDR3 nucleotides are TGTGCCAGCAGCTTGGGGACAGGTCAGCCTAACTATGGCTACACCTTC. Full variable domain (remainder filled in from reference TRBV11-2 and TRBJ1-2): EAGVAQSPRYKIIEKRQSVAFWCNPISGHATLYWYQQILGQGPKLLIQFQNNGVVDDSQLPKDRFSAERLKGVDSTLKIQPAKLEDSAVYLCASSLGTGQPNYGYTFGSGTRLTVV.

This clone is classed as medium-sized. The chain combines TRBV19 with TRBJ2-7; no clear D. In germline, CDR1 is LNHDA, CDR2 SQIVND (reference sequence). This CDR3 has 16 amino acids. The V end was cut by 4 bases, the J end by 2 bases, with 18 bases between. This chain's CDR3 is CASSRPRRDGPYEQYF. The DNA of the CDR3 is TGTGCCAGTAGTAGGCCCCGTAGGGATGGCCCCTACGAGCAGTACTTC.

The rearrangement uses TRBV10-1 and TRBJ2-1, with TRBD2 identical over 7 bases. CDR3 length equals 15 residues. The germline CDR1 and CDR2 sequences are WNHNN and SYGVQD (reference sequence). V was clipped by 3 bases and J by 7 bases; unmatched bases: 9. The CDR3 sequence is CASSEEAGVRNEQFF. CDR3 sequence (DNA): TGCGCCAGCAGTGAAGAGGCGGGGGTCAGGAATGAGCAGTTCTTC.

The chain has TRBV19 and TRBJ1-5; TRBD1 matches at 9 bases. With V trimmed by 5 bases and J by 0 bases, 17 bases remained unmatched. The CDR3 sequence is 20 residues long. Germline values: CDR1 LNHDA, CDR2 SQIVND (reference sequence). CDR3 bases: TGTGCCAGTAGTCCAACATCGCAGGGACAGGGCTTGTATAGCAATCAGCCCCAGCATTTT. Translating gives CASSPTSQGQGLYSNQPQHF.

The J gene is TRBJ2-1, the V gene TRBV29-1; D is unresolved. The CDR3 spans 11 residues. The V end lost 7 bases, the J end lost 7 bases, and 11 bases lay between the germline ends. CDR1 SQVTM and CDR2 ANQGSEA come from the germline V gene. DNA of the CDR3: TGCAGCGCAAGTACGTTAAATGAGCAGTTCTTC. It translates to CSASTLNEQFF.

The chain employs TRBV19 and TRBJ1-2; D remains unclear. The germline V and J ends were trimmed by 5 bases and 1 base, with 5 bases remaining between them. Germline CDR1 and CDR2: LNHDA and SQIVND (reference sequence). This CDR3 spans 12 amino acids. The DNA of the CDR3 is TGTGCCAGTAGTTGGGATAACTATGGCTACACCTTC. This encodes CASSWDNYGYTF.

The rearrangement links TRBV19 to TRBJ1-5; D unresolved. This CDR3 contains 18 residues. In germline, CDR1 is LNHDA, CDR2 SQIVND (reference sequence). Trimming cost V 2 bases and J 0 bases, with 17 bases left between them. CDR3 sequence reads: CASSIFGQLQYSNQPQHF. The DNA for the CDR3 is TGTGCCAGTAGTATATTTGGGCAGCTCCAATATAGCAATCAGCCCCAGCATTTT.

The V gene is TRBV7-3, the J gene TRBJ2-2; 9 bases are a match to TRBD1. The CDR3 length is 16 residues. V dropped 5 bases and J dropped 6; count of bases not matched to a gene: 10. Germline V gives CDR1 SGHTA, CDR2 FQGTGA. The CDR3 spells CASSITGGILPGELFF. The CDR3 coding sequence is TGTGCCAGCAGCATTACAGGGGGCATACTCCCCGGGGAGCTGTTTTTT. Looking up the rest from reference TRBV7-3 and TRBJ2-2 gives the full variable domain: GAGVSQTPSNKVTEKGKYVELRCDPISGHTALYWYRQSLGQGPEFLIYFQGTGAADDSGLPNDRFFAVRPEGSVSTLKIQRTERGDSAVYLCASSITGGILPGELFFGEGSRLTVL.

This chain links TRBV6-1 with TRBJ2-6; no clear D gene. This CDR3 spans 14 amino acids. Germline loops: CDR1 MNHNS, CDR2 SASEGT. The V end was cut by 5 bases, the J end by 1 base, with 6 bases between. CDR3 loop: CASSLGSGANVLTF. The CDR3 nucleotides are TGTGCCAGCAGTCTAGGATCTGGGGCCAACGTCCTGACTTTC.

The V call is TRBV28, the J call TRBJ2-7; 9 nucleotides align to TRBD1. This CDR3 comprises 15 residues. Trimming removed 5 bases from V and 1 base from J; junction bases left unmatched: 6. The germline V gene has CDR1 MDHEN and CDR2 SYDVKM. CDR3 nucleotides: TGTGCCAGCAGTACACAGGGGGCAGGGTCCTACGAGCAGTACTTC. It yields the protein CASSTQGAGSYEQYF. The whole variable domain, filled in from reference TRBV28 and TRBJ2-7, reads DVKVTQSSRYLVKRTGEKVFLECVQDMDHENMFWYRQDPGLGLRLIYFSYDVKMKEKGDIPEGYSVSREKKERFSLILESASTNQTSMYLCASSTQGAGSYEQYFGPGTRLTVT.